These T cell receptor beta chains were read from a single sample in a study of T cell repertoires in ileal Crohn's disease. Assay used: immunoSEQ multiplex PCR; TCRdb lists only in-frame clones, some missing. Here the sample spans about 7,400 clones, roughly 79% being singletons. The sequencing sample was made of ileal tissue. The receptors stem from an adult with Crohn's disease. Both conserved end residues are part of each CDR3. Fields, in order: J gene, D gene, clone size, V gene, CDR3 protein, CDR3 DNA. A D gene is named only where the DNA matches it firmly. Rows give clone size only sometimes, using once, few, many, or a class for an expanded clone.

>TRBJ2-1|TRBD2|NA|TRBV5-6
CASGGTGLASSEQFF
TGTGCCAGCGGGGGTACGGGACTAGCGTCGAGTGAGCAGTTCTTC
>TRBJ2-3|NA|NA|TRBV27
CASSFVGFTDTQYF
TGTGCCAGCAGTTTCGTCGGGTTTACAGATACGCAGTATTTT
>TRBJ2-7|TRBD2|NA|TRBV15
CATSRVASGAYEQYF
TGTGCCACCAGCAGAGTGGCTAGCGGGGCATACGAGCAGTACTTC
>TRBJ2-2|NA|NA|TRBV4-1
CASSHEQGSTGELFF
TGCGCCAGCAGCCATGAACAGGGTAGCACCGGGGAGCTGTTTTTT
>TRBJ2-1|NA|once|TRBV19
CASSRARHPYNEQFF
TGTGCCAGTAGCAGGGCGCGGCACCCCTACAATGAGCAGTTCTTC
>TRBJ1-3|NA|once|TRBV4-1
CASSQDRGNTIYF
TGCGCCAGCAGCCAAGATCGGGGAAACACCATATATTTT
>TRBJ1-4|NA|once|TRBV2
CASSGQSTNEKLFF
TGTGCCAGCAGTGGACAGTCAACTAATGAAAAACTGTTTTTT
>TRBJ2-1|TRBD1|NA|TRBV5-5
CASSLVPGQPYNEQFF
TGTGCCAGCAGCTTGGTTCCGGGACAGCCCTACAATGAGCAGTTCTTC
>TRBJ2-1|NA|NA|TRBV10-1
CASADIYNEQFF
TGCGCCAGCGCCGACATCTACAATGAGCAGTTCTTC
>TRBJ1-1|NA|once|TRBV30
CAWSTSPFGTPNTEAFF
TGTGCCTGGAGTACATCACCCTTCGGGACACCCAACACTGAAGCTTTCTTT
>TRBJ2-1|NA|NA|TRBV7-2
CASSLAGVGNEQFF
TGTGCCAGCAGCTTAGCAGGGGTAGGCAATGAGCAGTTCTTC
>TRBJ1-5|TRBD1|NA|TRBV7-9
CASSLGTGGNQPQHF
TGTGCCAGCAGCTTAGGGACAGGGGGTAATCAGCCCCAGCATTTT
>TRBJ2-3|NA|NA|TRBV12-5
CASGREYDTDTQYF
TGTGCTAGTGGGCGAGAGTACGACACAGATACGCAGTATTTT
>TRBJ2-3|NA|NA|TRBV21-1
CASSKQMGASGRWYTQYF
TGTGCCAGCAGCAAGCAGATGGGGGCTAGCGGGAGATGGTATACGCAGTATTTT
>TRBJ1-1|TRBD1|once|TRBV19
CASSQRTGLGTEAFF
TGTGCCAGTAGTCAACGGACAGGGTTGGGCACTGAAGCTTTCTTT
>TRBJ2-2|TRBD1|NA|TRBV25-1
CASSDTGGTGELFF
TGTGCCAGCAGTGATACAGGGGGCACCGGGGAGCTGTTTTTT
>TRBJ2-2|TRBD2|few|TRBV10-3
CAIRRGLAGANTGELFF
TGTGCCATCAGGCGGGGACTAGCGGGGGCGAACACCGGGGAGCTGTTTTTT